Below, 18 T cell receptor beta chains from the same sample are listed, as sequenced in a study of blood T cell repertoires in COVID-19. Clones were sequenced by immunoSEQ multiplex PCR, and TCRdb holds only the in-frame ones, with some missing. This table has around 380,000 clones, more than 75% appearing once. The sample taken for sequencing was PBMCs or T cells enriched from blood (not recorded which). All receptors derive from a man younger than 45 who had recovered from COVID-19.

The chain employs TRBV11-2 and TRBJ1-2; the D gene is possibly TRBD1 (6 bases). This CDR3 contains 13 residues. The germline CDR1 and CDR2 sequences are SGHAT and FQNNGV. With 5 bases removed from V and 7 bases from J, the gap between germline ends came to 14 bases. The CDR3 loop reads CASSLQGMGGYTF. The CDR3 nucleotides are TGTGCCAGCAGCCTACAGGGTATGGGTGGCTACACCTTC.

In DNA form, the CDR3 reads TGTGCCAGCAGCGTAGTGGGACAGGGGGACTACGAGCAGTACTTC. Residues: CASSVVGQGDYEQYF. The chain has TRBV9 and TRBJ2-7, with 11 bases that match TRBD1. Unmatched junction bases numbered 2, after V lost 0 bases and J lost 3 bases. Germline V gene sequence: CDR1 SGDLS, CDR2 YYNGEE. This CDR3 is 15 amino acids long.

A single count supports this clone. The chain is built from TRBV2 and TRBJ2-7; 9 nucleotides align to TRBD2. J was trimmed by 5 bases and V by 4 bases; bases with no gene match: 18. Per the germline V gene, CDR1 is SNHLY and CDR2 is FYNNEI. This CDR3 comprises 18 residues. CDR3 DNA sequence: TGTGCCAGCAGTGGACCGCGTGGTAGCGGGGGACCTCTGGACGAGCAGTACTTC. Translated: CASSGPRGSGGPLDEQYF.

This chain joins TRBV5-4 and TRBJ2-2; D is uncertain. Germline CDR1 SGHNT, CDR2 YYREEE (reference sequence). Trimming pared 0 bases from V and 6 bases from J, leaving 12 bases between. This CDR3 comprises 15 residues. The CDR3 DNA sequence: TGTGCCAGCAGCTTGGCCTCAGTCGCCCCCGGGGAGCTGTTTTTT. Protein product: CASSLASVAPGELFF.

The gene calls are TRBV2 and TRBJ1-2; 7 nucleotides match TRBD1. Germline CDR1 is SNHLY and CDR2 is FYNNEI. With V trimmed by 4 bases and J by 4 bases, 9 bases remained unmatched. The CDR3 is 15 amino acids. The CDR3 nucleotides read TGTGCCAGCAGTGGCCGGACAGGCGCTTCCTATGGCTACACCTTC. Its translation: CASSGRTGASYGYTF.

The chain has TRBV6-4 and TRBJ1-2; D may be TRBD1 (5 bases). There are 13 residues in the CDR3. The V end lost 3 bases, the J end lost 2 bases, and 7 bases lay between the germline ends. Germline CDR1 reads MRHNA; CDR2 reads SNTAGT. CDR3 nucleotides: TGTGCCAGCAGTGAATCAGGGAACTATGGCTACACCTTC. This sequence encodes CASSESGNYGYTF.

The gene calls are TRBV6-6 and TRBJ1-4; TRBD1 matches at 7 bases. Per germline, CDR1 MNHNY and CDR2 SVGAGI (reference sequence). V dropped 6 bases and J dropped 8; count of bases not matched to a gene: 3. CDR3 length equals 12 residues. Here the CDR3 reads CASSDREEKLFF. CDR3 DNA: TGTGCCAGCAGCGACAGGGAAGAAAAACTGTTTTTT.

The chain links TRBV3-1 (or the pseudogene TRBV3-2) to TRBJ1-2, with TRBD1 identical over 8 bases. The V and J ends lost 4 bases and 5 bases, in that order; junction bases with no gene match: 9. Germline loops: CDR1 LGHDT, CDR2 YNNKEL (reference sequence). This CDR3 comprises 15 residues. The CDR3 spells CASSLRTGLRYGYTF. For the CDR3, the DNA is TGTGCCAGCAGCCTTAGGACAGGGCTAAGGTATGGCTACACCTTC.

The chain joins TRBV27 to TRBJ1-4; D gene ambiguous. The germline V gene has CDR1 MNHEY and CDR2 SMNVEV (reference sequence). V lost 3 bases to trimming and J lost 0 bases, with 5 bases between them. The CDR3 loop spans 14 amino acids. CDR3 in DNA: TGTGCCAGCAGTTTCCTAGCAACTAATGAAAAACTGTTTTTT. It encodes CASSFLATNEKLFF.

J is TRBJ2-3 and V is TRBV3-1 (or the pseudogene TRBV3-2); 7 bases are shared with TRBD1. Germline assignment: CDR1 LGHDT and CDR2 YNNKEL (reference sequence). CDR3 length: 15 residues. Trimming took 4 bases from V and 0 from J; bases not matched to a gene: 4. CDR3 in amino acids: CASSPGQISTDTQYF. The CDR3 nucleotides are TGTGCCAGCAGCCCGGGACAGATTAGCACAGATACGCAGTATTTT.

This clone was seen only once. The chain combines TRBV9 with TRBJ2-1, with TRBD1 identical over 11 bases. There are 16 residues in the CDR3. CDR1 and CDR2 from the germline V gene are SGDLS and YYNGEE. With 4 bases clipped from V and 4 bases from J, the junction kept 7 bases outside the gene matches. The CDR3 here is CASSTRTGGLYNEQFF. Written as DNA, the CDR3 is TGTGCCAGCAGCACTAGGACAGGGGGCCTTTACAATGAGCAGTTCTTC.

The chain is built from TRBV27 and TRBJ2-2; TRBD1 agrees at 9 bases. The germline CDR1 and CDR2 sequences are MNHEY and SMNVEV (reference sequence). The CDR3 is made up of 14 amino acids. The trim removed 7 bases at V and 6 bases at J, leaving 6 bases unmatched. The CDR3 DNA sequence: TGTGCCAGCACGGGGGACAGGGTGGCCGGGGAGCTGTTTTTT. Encoded protein: CASTGDRVAGELFF.

The chain recombines TRBV30 with TRBJ2-3; tentative D call: TRBD2 (5 bases). Germline V lookup: CDR1 GTSNPN, CDR2 SVGIG (reference sequence). V was trimmed by 3 bases and J by 7 bases, leaving 14 bases between them. CDR3 size: 13 residues. The CDR3, as DNA: TGTGCCTGGAGGGAGTCGAACGGGAATACGCAGTATTTT. This codes for CAWRESNGNTQYF.

This chain connects TRBV6-4 to TRBJ1-6; weak D call: TRBD1 (5 bases). V lost 6 bases and J lost 6, with 15 bases in between. In germline, CDR1 is MRHNA, CDR2 SNTAGT. The CDR3 covers 15 residues. The CDR3: CASSPTQGSNSPLHF. CDR3 nucleotides: TGTGCCAGCAGCCCAACCCAGGGATCTAATTCACCCCTCCACTTT.

This chain uses TRBV2 with TRBJ1-2; D is possibly TRBD1 (5 bases). The germline gives CDR1 SNHLY, CDR2 FYNNEI. The CDR3 is 14 residues long. V was pared by 7 bases and J by 6 bases, with 18 bases between. CDR3 residues: CASTPDGRVNGYTF. The CDR3 DNA reads TGTGCCAGCACCCCGGACGGCAGGGTAAATGGCTACACCTTC.

The V gene is TRBV14, the J gene TRBJ2-1; D is possibly TRBD1 (6 bases). V lost 4 bases to trimming and J lost 6 bases, with 10 bases between them. CDR3 length: 13 amino acids. Germline V CDR1 and CDR2: SGHDN, FVKESK. In DNA form, the CDR3 reads TGTGCCAGCAGCCGAGGGGGTCGCAATGAGCAGTTCTTC. This translates into CASSRGGRNEQFF. Drawing the rest from reference TRBV14 and TRBJ2-1, the complete variable domain is EAGVTQFPSHSVIEKGQTVTLRCDPISGHDNLYWYRRVMGKEIKFLLHFVKESKQDESGMPNNRFLAERTGGTYSTLKVQPAELEDSGVYFCASSRGGRNEQFFGPGTRLTVL.

The V call is TRBV30, the J call TRBJ1-5, with no clear D. CDR1 GTSNPN and CDR2 SVGIG come from the germline V gene (reference sequence). The CDR3 is 14 residues long. The V and J ends lost 4 bases and 0 bases respectively, with 10 bases between them. This CDR3 is CAWTPGISNQPQHF. As DNA, the CDR3 is TGTGCCTGGACGCCGGGTATTAGCAATCAGCCCCAGCATTTT.

This CDR3 is CASDLAGGYNEQFF. Here the CDR3 DNA reads TGTGCTAGTGACCTAGCGGGGGGGTACAATGAGCAGTTCTTC. The chain links TRBV12-5 to TRBJ2-1; 12 nucleotides line up with TRBD2. V gave up 7 bases and J gave up 4 bases; unmatched junction bases: 2. This CDR3 is 14 amino acids long. Germline CDR1 is LGHNT and CDR2 is FRNRAP.